Sequencing of this T cell receptor (beta chain) was carried out in a study of T cell clonality in common variable immunodeficiency. General study results and limits: CVID subjects shared fewer TCRbeta clones than healthy controls did.

Germline V gene lookup returns CDR1 SGHTA and CDR2 FQGNSA. The CDR3 runs to 13 residues. This clone was recorded at least ten times. Its antigen remains unknown. This may stem from a read error, because a much larger clone lies one nucleotide away. The missing CDR3 end, 3 residues past where the read stops, is filled in from the germline J gene. Produced via immunoSEQ multiplex PCR; TCRdb's table is partial and in-frame only. The sample includes approximately 40,000 clones, none of them occurring once. Sequencing was carried out using peripheral blood mononuclear cells. The sequence derives from a person between 18 and 75 years old in good health. The chain joins TRBV7-2 to TRBJ2-3; unclear D gene. CDR3 sequence reads: CASSKQINQPQYF. The part of the CDR3 DNA that was read is TGTGCCAGCAGCAAACAGATCAATCAGCCG.